This T cell receptor beta chain was retrieved from a study of blood T cells in healthy people across ages. Points from the study as a whole: The long-lived group displayed more naive CD4+ cells, plus higher diversity, than the aged donors did.

Combining a sample-barcoded 5' primer with a J-beta primer mix, a second PCR ran for roughly 7 to 12 cycles. TCRdb re-called the 5' RACE reads with MiXCR, one entry per CDR3 protein. There are about 830,000 distinct CDR3 sequences in the sample; roughly 60% occur only once, and around 20% lies in the top ten. With respect to this clonotype: The antigen remains undetermined.

The source material was blood. This clonotype originated in a man aged 30 to 39 in good health.

CDR3 region: CASSLYSSTYEQYF. The CDR3 DNA sequence: TGTGCCAGCAGCTTGTACTCATCAACCTACGAGCAGTACTTC. The gene calls are TRBV7-2 and TRBJ2-5; D unresolved. The DNA end lines up better with TRBJ2-7; the J call may be wrong. This CDR3 is built from 14 residues. The germline CDR1 and CDR2 sequences are SGHTA and FQGNSA.